The 24 T cell receptor beta chains below come from one sample, sequenced in a study of blood T cell repertoires in COVID-19. Only in-frame clones appear in the TCRdb table, and some are missing; sequencing was by immunoSEQ multiplex PCR. The sample yields 80,000 to 100,000 clones, 80% seen once. The sequenced sample consisted of peripheral blood. These receptors originate from a woman between 65 and 79 years old with acute or convalescent COVID-19.

V usage is TRBV28 and J usage is TRBJ2-1, with 8 bases matching TRBD2. CDR1 and CDR2 from the germline V gene are MDHEN and SYDVKM. The junction had 6 bases not matched to a gene; V was cut back by 5 bases and J by 0 bases. The length of the CDR3 is 16 residues. The CDR3 loop is CASSSSGVSSYNEQFF. The CDR3 DNA sequence: TGTGCCAGCAGTAGTAGCGGGGTAAGCTCCTACAATGAGCAGTTCTTC.

This clone has a single count. This chain uses TRBV20-1 with TRBJ2-7; 10 bases are shared with TRBD2. J gave up 2 bases and V 3 bases, and 7 bases lay outside the gene matches. Germline V lookup: CDR1 DFQATT, CDR2 SNEGSKA (reference sequence). The CDR3 runs to 15 residues. Written as DNA, the CDR3 is TGCAGTGCTAGTAGAAGCGGGAGGGGCGCCTACGAGCAGTACTTC. The encoded protein is CSASRSGRGAYEQYF.

V gene TRBV29-1 combines with J gene TRBJ2-7; 7 bases line up with TRBD1. CDR3 length equals 15 residues. CDR1 and CDR2 from the germline V gene are SQVTM and ANQGSEA. Trimming took 7 bases from V and 4 from J; bases not matched to a gene: 16. CDR3 in amino acids: CSERSGTAAVYEQYF. The CDR3 DNA reads TGCAGCGAGAGATCCGGGACAGCAGCCGTTTACGAGCAGTACTTC.

The chain couples TRBV2 to TRBJ2-5, with 9 bases aligning to TRBD2. The CDR3 is 16 amino acids. V trimming: 5 bases; J trimming: 1 base; junction bases outside the gene matches: 8. The germline V gene has CDR1 SNHLY and CDR2 FYNNEI. The chain's CDR3 is CASSQPGLAPQETQYF. For the CDR3, the DNA is TGTGCCAGCAGTCAACCGGGACTAGCTCCCCAAGAGACCCAGTACTTC.

This clone came up a few times. J is TRBJ1-2 and V is TRBV10-3, with 9 bases aligning to TRBD1. J lost 1 base, V lost 4 bases, and 4 bases had no gene match. The CDR3 consists of 15 residues. Germline-derived CDR1 and CDR2 are ENHRY and SYGVKD. The CDR3 bases are TGTGCCATCAGTGGGGGACAGGGATATAACTATGGCTACACCTTC. Protein product: CAISGGQGYNYGYTF.

This rearrangement joins TRBV6-5 to TRBJ2-6; D is uncertain. Trimming took 10 bases from V and 1 from J, leaving 8 bases between them. In germline, CDR1 is MNHEY, CDR2 SVGAGI. The CDR3 loop spans 13 amino acids. CDR3 sequence reads: CATSFSGANVLTF. The DNA for the CDR3 is TGTGCCACCTCCTTTTCTGGGGCCAACGTCCTGACTTTC.

The chain combines TRBV5-4 with TRBJ1-2; 7 nucleotides line up with TRBD1. This CDR3 spans 14 amino acids. With V trimmed by 4 bases and J by 3 bases, 6 bases remained unmatched. Germline V gene lookup returns CDR1 SGHNT and CDR2 YYREEE (reference sequence). Here the CDR3 DNA reads TGTGCCAGCAGCCAGCGACAGGGACACTATGGCTACACCTTC. Protein: CASSQRQGHYGYTF.

This clone showed up just once. This chain links TRBV9 with TRBJ2-3, with D perhaps matching TRBD2 (7 bases). V shed 4 bases and J shed 4 bases, with 13 bases lying between them. CDR1 SGDLS and CDR2 YYNGEE come from the germline V gene. The CDR3 has 14 amino acids. The CDR3 DNA is TGTGCCAGCAGCCCCGGCGGGGGCCCAGATACGCAGTATTTT. This translates into CASSPGGGPDTQYF.

V is TRBV18 and J is TRBJ2-3, with 9 bases identical to TRBD2. Trimming removed 3 bases from V and 3 bases from J; junction bases left unmatched: 10. This CDR3 is built from 17 residues. Germline V gives CDR1 KGHSH, CDR2 LQKENI. CDR3 sequence reads: CASSPGREGLRTDTQYF. The CDR3 nucleotides are TGTGCCAGCTCACCGGGGCGGGAGGGCCTGAGAACAGATACGCAGTATTTT.

The V gene is TRBV28, the J gene TRBJ1-2; 8 bases map to TRBD1. With 7 bases clipped from V and 4 bases from J, the junction kept 5 bases outside the gene matches. Per the germline V gene, CDR1 is MDHEN and CDR2 is SYDVKM. The CDR3 has 13 amino acids. In DNA form, the CDR3 reads TGTGCCAGCACCCAGGGGGCCGGCTATGGCTACACCTTC. Its translation: CASTQGAGYGYTF.

The V and J genes are TRBV30 and TRBJ1-3, with D maybe TRBD1 (6 bases). This CDR3 spans 15 amino acids. Germline CDR1 GTSNPN, CDR2 SVGIG (reference sequence). V was clipped by 2 bases and J by 0 bases, with 11 bases between them. DNA for the CDR3: TGTGCCTGGAGTCCCAGGACAGTCTCTGGAAACACCATATATTTT. Its translation is CAWSPRTVSGNTIYF.

The V gene is TRBV5-4, the J gene TRBJ1-4; the D gene is possibly TRBD1 (6 bases). The ends were cut back, 2 bases at V and 5 bases at J, with 16 bases in the middle. Germline V gene data show CDR1 as SGHNT and CDR2 as YYREEE (reference sequence). This CDR3 spans 16 amino acids. This CDR3 is CASSLGSAGVNEKLFF. In DNA form, the CDR3 reads TGTGCCAGCAGCTTAGGGTCGGCAGGGGTAAATGAAAAACTGTTTTTT.

The chain links TRBV3-1 (or the pseudogene TRBV3-2) to TRBJ1-2; D gene unclear. Per the germline V gene, CDR1 is LGHDT and CDR2 is YNNKEL (reference sequence). CDR3 length: 14 amino acids. The V end lost 5 bases, the J end lost 3 bases, and 13 bases lay between the germline ends. DNA of the CDR3: TGTGCCAGCAGCTTTCGCGGGCGAGACTATGGCTACACCTTC. Protein sequence: CASSFRGRDYGYTF.

This chain uses TRBV6-5 with TRBJ2-7, with D perhaps TRBD1 (6 bases). V was trimmed by 6 bases and J by 4 bases, leaving 7 bases between them. The CDR3 runs to 11 residues. Germline V lookup: CDR1 MNHEY, CDR2 SVGAGI. The DNA of the CDR3 is TGTGCCAGCAGACAGGGATACGAGCAGTACTTC. Encoded protein: CASRQGYEQYF.

This CDR3 reads CASSQAGFRTDTQYF. The CDR3 region has the DNA TGTGCCAGCAGCCAAGCAGGGTTCCGCACAGATACGCAGTATTTT. The rearrangement links TRBV3-1 (or the pseudogene TRBV3-2) to TRBJ2-3; perhaps TRBD1 as D (5 bases). This CDR3 comprises 15 residues. Germline V gives CDR1 LGHDT, CDR2 YNNKEL (reference sequence). V was cut by 1 base and J by 1 base, with 9 bases left in between.

This rearrangement joins TRBV7-2 to TRBJ1-6, with 9 nucleotides matching TRBD1. With 6 bases clipped from V and 8 bases from J, the junction kept 5 bases outside the gene matches. Germline V gives CDR1 SGHTA, CDR2 FQGNSA. The CDR3 has 14 amino acids. The CDR3 DNA follows: TGTGCCAGCAGTTTTGACAGGGGGTATTCACCCCTCCACTTT. This encodes CASSFDRGYSPLHF.

V gene TRBV18 combines with J gene TRBJ1-6; TRBD1 matches 9 bases. The CDR3 covers 17 residues. Germline CDR1 KGHSH, CDR2 LQKENI. V lost 6 bases, J lost 7 bases, and 13 bases stayed unmatched. CDR3 bases: TGTGCCAGCTCTCCCGGGACAGGGATGTTAGGAAATTCACCCCTCCACTTT. This sequence encodes CASSPGTGMLGNSPLHF.

The chain employs TRBV11-2 and TRBJ2-5; 8 bases match TRBD2. Germline values: CDR1 SGHAT, CDR2 FQNNGV. This CDR3 comprises 14 residues. Germline trimming cut 5 bases from V and 5 bases from J; bases unmatched to any gene: 7. The CDR3 nucleotides read TGTGCCAGCAGCCCAGCGGGAGCAATGGAGACCCAGTACTTC. It specifies CASSPAGAMETQYF.

The CDR3 DNA sequence: TGTGCCAGCGCACAGGGACTGAAAGAGACCCAGTACTTC. Translated, it gives CASAQGLKETQYF. The V call is TRBV18, the J call TRBJ2-5, with D tentatively TRBD1 or TRBD2 (6 bases each). Trimming took off 8 bases at V and 3 bases at J, with 13 bases between the two ends. CDR1 and CDR2 from the germline V gene are KGHSH and LQKENI. The CDR3 spans 13 residues.

The rearrangement links TRBV19 to TRBJ2-1; 13 positions match TRBD2. J lost 6 bases, V lost 4 bases, and 6 bases had no gene match. CDR1 and CDR2 from the germline V gene are LNHDA and SQIVND (reference sequence). The CDR3 has 16 residues. The CDR3 region has the DNA TGTGCCAGTAGTACCCGACTAGCGGGGGGAGGCAATGAGCAGTTCTTC. Translation gives CASSTRLAGGGNEQFF.

The chain links TRBV27 to TRBJ2-7; D possibly corresponds to TRBD1 (5 bases). With 3 bases removed from V and 0 bases from J, the gap between germline ends came to 18 bases. Germline assignment: CDR1 MNHEY and CDR2 SMNVEV (reference sequence). CDR3 length: 17 residues. The CDR3 protein is CASSLVLSGRSSYEQYF. For the CDR3, the DNA is TGTGCCAGCAGTTTGGTACTATCAGGGCGGAGCTCCTACGAGCAGTACTTC.

This chain uses TRBV24-1 with TRBJ2-1; tentatively, D is TRBD1 (5 bases). CDR1 KGHDR and CDR2 SFDVKD come from the germline V gene. The CDR3 runs 13 residues. Trimming shortened V by 1 base and J by 8 bases, and 8 bases separated the two germline ends. CDR3 loop: CATSDFSGYEQFF. The CDR3 DNA is TGTGCCACCAGTGATTTCTCAGGGTATGAGCAGTTCTTC.

The V call is TRBV6-5, the J call TRBJ2-2; 10 bases fit TRBD1. Germline V lookup: CDR1 MNHEY, CDR2 SVGAGI. The ends lost 10 bases at V and 3 bases at J; junction bases unmatched: 5. This CDR3 has 14 residues. CDR3 DNA: TGTGCCACTGGCGGGACAGGGGACACCGGGGAGCTGTTTTTT. This gives the protein CATGGTGDTGELFF.

The chain has TRBV7-2 and TRBJ2-1; 7 bases are shared with TRBD2. The CDR3 loop spans 15 amino acids. From germline, CDR1 is SGHTA and CDR2 FQGNSA. V was clipped by 0 bases and J by 6 bases; unmatched bases: 5. The CDR3 sequence: CASSLASGYSNEQFF. The CDR3 DNA reads as TGTGCCAGCAGCTTAGCTAGCGGGTACAGCAATGAGCAGTTCTTC.